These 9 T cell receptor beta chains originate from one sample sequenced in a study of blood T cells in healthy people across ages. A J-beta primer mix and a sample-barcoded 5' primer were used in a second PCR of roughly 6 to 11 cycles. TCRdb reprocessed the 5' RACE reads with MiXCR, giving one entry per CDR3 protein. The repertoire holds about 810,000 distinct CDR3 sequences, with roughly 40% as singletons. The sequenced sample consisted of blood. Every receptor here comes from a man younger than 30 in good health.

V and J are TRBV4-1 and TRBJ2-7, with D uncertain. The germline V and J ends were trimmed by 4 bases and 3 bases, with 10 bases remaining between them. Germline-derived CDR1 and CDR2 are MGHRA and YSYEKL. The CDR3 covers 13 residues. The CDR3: CASSPIMGYEQYF. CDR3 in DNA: TGCGCCAGCAGCCCCATAATGGGCTACGAGCAGTACTTC.

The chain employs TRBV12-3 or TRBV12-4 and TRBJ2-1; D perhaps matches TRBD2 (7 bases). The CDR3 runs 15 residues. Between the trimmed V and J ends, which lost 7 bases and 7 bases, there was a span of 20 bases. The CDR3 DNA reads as TGTGCCAGCACCTTTTCGGGGGGCACACGGAATGAGCAGTTCTTC. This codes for CASTFSGGTRNEQFF.

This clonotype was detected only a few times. The CDR3 region has the DNA TGTGCCATCAGTGAGGGTGCATCTAGCAATCAGCCCCAGCATTTT. The encoded protein is CAISEGASSNQPQHF. V usage is TRBV10-3 and J usage is TRBJ1-5; D gene ambiguous. Trimming left V 2 bases short and J 0 bases short, with 8 bases between. This CDR3 comprises 15 residues. Germline values: CDR1 ENHRY, CDR2 SYGVKD.

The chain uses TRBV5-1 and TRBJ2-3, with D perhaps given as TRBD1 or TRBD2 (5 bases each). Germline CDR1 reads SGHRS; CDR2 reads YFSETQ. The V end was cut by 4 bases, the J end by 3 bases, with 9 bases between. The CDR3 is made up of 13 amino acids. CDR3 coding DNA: TGCGCCAGCAGCCAGTGGGGGACAGATACGCAGTATTTT. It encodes CASSQWGTDTQYF.

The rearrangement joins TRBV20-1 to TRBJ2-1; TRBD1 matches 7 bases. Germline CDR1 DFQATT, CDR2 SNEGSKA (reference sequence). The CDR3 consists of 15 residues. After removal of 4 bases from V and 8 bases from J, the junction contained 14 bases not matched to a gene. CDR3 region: CSATGQAPLRDEQFF. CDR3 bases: TGCAGTGCTACCGGACAGGCCCCCCTTAGGGATGAGCAGTTCTTC.

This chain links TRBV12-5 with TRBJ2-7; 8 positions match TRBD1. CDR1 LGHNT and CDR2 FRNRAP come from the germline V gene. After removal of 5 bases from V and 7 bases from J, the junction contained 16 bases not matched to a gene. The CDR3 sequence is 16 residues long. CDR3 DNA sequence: TGTGCTAGTGGTCCCCCAGACAGGGGAGGATACAATGAGCAGTACTTC. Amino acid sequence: CASGPPDRGGYNEQYF. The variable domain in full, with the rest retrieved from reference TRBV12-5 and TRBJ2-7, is DARVTQTPRHKVTEMGQEVTMRCQPILGHNTVFWYRQTMMQGLELLAYFRNRAPLDDSGMPKDRFSAEMPDATLATLKIQPSEPRDSAVYFCASGPPDRGGYNEQYFGPGTRLTVT.

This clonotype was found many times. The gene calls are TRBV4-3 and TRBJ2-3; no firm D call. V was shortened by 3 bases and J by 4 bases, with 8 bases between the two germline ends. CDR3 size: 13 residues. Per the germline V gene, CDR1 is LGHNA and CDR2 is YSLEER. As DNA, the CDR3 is TGCGCCAGCAGCCATTTTCAAGCAGATACGCAGTATTTT. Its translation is CASSHFQADTQYF.

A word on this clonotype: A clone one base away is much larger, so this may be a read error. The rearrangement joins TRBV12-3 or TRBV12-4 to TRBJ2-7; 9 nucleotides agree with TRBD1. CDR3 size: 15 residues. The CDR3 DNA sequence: TGTGCCGGCAGTTTGGGGACAGGGAATTTCTACGAGCAGTACTTC. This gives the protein CAGSLGTGNFYEQYF.

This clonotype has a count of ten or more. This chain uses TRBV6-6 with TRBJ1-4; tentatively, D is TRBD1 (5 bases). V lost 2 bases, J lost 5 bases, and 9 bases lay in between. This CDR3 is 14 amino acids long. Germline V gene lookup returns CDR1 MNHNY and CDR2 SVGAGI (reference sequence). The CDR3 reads CASSYGQGNEKLFF. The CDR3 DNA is TGTGCCAGCAGTTACGGTCAGGGCAATGAAAAACTGTTTTTT.